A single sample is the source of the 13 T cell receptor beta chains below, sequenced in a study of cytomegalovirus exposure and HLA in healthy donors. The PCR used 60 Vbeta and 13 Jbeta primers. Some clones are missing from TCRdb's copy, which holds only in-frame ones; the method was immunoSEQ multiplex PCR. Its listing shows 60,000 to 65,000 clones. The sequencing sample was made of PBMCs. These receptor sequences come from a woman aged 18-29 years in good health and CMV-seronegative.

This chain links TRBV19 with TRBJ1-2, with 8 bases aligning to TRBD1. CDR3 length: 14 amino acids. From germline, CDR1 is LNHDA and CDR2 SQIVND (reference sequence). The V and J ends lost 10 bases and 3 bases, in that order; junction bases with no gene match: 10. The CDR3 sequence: CATLGQGWDYGYTF. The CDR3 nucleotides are TGTGCCACCCTAGGACAGGGCTGGGACTATGGCTACACCTTC.

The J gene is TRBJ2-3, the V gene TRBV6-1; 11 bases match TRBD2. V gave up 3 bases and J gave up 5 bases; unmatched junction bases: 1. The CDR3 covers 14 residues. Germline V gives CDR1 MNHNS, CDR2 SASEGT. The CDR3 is CASSDLAGGDTQYF. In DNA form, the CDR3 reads TGTGCCAGCAGTGACCTAGCGGGAGGAGATACGCAGTATTTT.

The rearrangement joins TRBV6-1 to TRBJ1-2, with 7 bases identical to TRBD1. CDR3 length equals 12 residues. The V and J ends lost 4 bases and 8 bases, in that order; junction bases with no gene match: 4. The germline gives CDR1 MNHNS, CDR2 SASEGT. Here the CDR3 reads CASSGQGGGYTF. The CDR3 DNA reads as TGTGCCAGCAGTGGGCAGGGGGGAGGCTACACCTTC.

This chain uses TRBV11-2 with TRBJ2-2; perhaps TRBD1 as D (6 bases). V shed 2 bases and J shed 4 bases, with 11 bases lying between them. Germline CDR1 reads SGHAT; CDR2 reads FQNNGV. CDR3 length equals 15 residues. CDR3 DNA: TGTGCCAGCAGCTTATGGACCAGGGGCACCGGGGAGCTGTTTTTT. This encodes CASSLWTRGTGELFF.

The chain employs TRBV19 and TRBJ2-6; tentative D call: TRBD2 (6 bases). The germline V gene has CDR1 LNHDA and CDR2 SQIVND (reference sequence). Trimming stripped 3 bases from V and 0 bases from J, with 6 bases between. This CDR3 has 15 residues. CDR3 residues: CASSMGGSGANVLTF. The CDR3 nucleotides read TGTGCCAGTAGTATGGGGGGCTCTGGGGCCAACGTCCTGACTTTC.

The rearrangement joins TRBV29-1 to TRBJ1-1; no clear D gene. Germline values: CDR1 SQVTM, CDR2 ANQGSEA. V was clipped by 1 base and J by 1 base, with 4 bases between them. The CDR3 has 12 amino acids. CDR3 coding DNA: TGCAGCGTTGAAGCCTGGAACACTGAAGCTTTCTTT. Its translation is CSVEAWNTEAFF.

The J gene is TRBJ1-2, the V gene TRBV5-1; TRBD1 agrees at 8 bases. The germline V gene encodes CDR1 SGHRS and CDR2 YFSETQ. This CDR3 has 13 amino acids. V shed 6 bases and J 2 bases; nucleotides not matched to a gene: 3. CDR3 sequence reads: CASNRGANYGYTF. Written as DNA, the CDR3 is TGCGCCAGCAACAGGGGGGCCAACTATGGCTACACCTTC.

The CDR3 loop is CASSLEAGKGIQYF. DNA of the CDR3: TGCGCCAGCAGCTTGGAAGCGGGAAAAGGCATTCAGTACTTC. The chain combines TRBV5-1 with TRBJ2-4, with 7 positions matching TRBD2. CDR1 and CDR2 (germline): SGHRS, YFSETQ. The V and J ends lost 0 bases and 9 bases, in that order; junction bases with no gene match: 6. The CDR3 runs to 14 residues.

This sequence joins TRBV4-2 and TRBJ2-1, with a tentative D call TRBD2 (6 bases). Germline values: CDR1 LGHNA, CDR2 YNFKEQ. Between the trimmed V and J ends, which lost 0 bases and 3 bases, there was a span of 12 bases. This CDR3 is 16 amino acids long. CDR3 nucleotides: TGTGCCAGCAGCCAAGATGGTAGCGGATACTACAATGAGCAGTTCTTC. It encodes CASSQDGSGYYNEQFF.

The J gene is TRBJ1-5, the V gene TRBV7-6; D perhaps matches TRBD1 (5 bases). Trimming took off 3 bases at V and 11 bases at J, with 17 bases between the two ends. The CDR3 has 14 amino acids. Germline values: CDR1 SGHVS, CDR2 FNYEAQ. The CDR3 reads CASSLSTQTDSQHF. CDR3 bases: TGTGCCAGCAGCTTGTCCACTCAGACAGACTCCCAGCATTTT.

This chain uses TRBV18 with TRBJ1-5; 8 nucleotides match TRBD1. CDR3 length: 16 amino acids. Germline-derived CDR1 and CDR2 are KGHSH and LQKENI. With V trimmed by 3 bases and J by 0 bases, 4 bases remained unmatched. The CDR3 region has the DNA TGTGCCAGCTCACCCGGGACAGGAATTAGCAATCAGCCCCAGCATTTT. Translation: CASSPGTGISNQPQHF.

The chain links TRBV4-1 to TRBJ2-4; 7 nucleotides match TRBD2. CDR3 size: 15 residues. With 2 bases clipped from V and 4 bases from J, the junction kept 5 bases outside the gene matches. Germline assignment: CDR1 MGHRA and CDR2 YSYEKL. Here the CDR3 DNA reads TGCGCCAGCAGCCAATTGGCGGGGGTTAAAAACATTCAGTACTTC. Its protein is CASSQLAGVKNIQYF.

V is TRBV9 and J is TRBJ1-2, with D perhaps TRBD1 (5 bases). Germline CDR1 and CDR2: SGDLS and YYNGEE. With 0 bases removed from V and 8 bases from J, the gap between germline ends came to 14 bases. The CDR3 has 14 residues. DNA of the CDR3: TGTGCCAGCAGCGTAGACCCAGGGCCCGGGGGCTACACCTTC. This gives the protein CASSVDPGPGGYTF.